This T cell receptor beta chain originates from a study of T-cell reconstitution after alpha-beta-depleted transplantation in children. Study results and limitations: T-cell numbers and diversity, one year after transplant, stemmed largely from T cells that were newly produced.

Trimming left V 6 bases short and J 1 base short, with 13 bases between. CDR3 length: 13 amino acids. The germline gives CDR1 DFQATT, CDR2 SNEGSKA (reference sequence). Unique molecular identifiers were incorporated into the prepared TCRbeta library. TCRdb re-derived calls from the PCR reads in MiXCR, one entry per CDR3 protein. The sample has almost 600,000 distinct CDR3 sequences; around 27% are singletons. In regard to this clonotype: The antigen is unknown.

The V call is TRBV20-1, the J call TRBJ2-7; tentatively, D is TRBD1 or TRBD2 (5 bases each). This TCR was sampled from a boy under two years old with Wiskott-Aldrich syndrome, due to receive a stem cell transplant. Sequenced material: PBMCs, taken before TCRalphabeta/CD19-depleted stem cell transplant. Written as DNA, the CDR3 is TGCAGTGCCGCCCGGGACGGATCCTACGAGCAGTACTTC. Its protein product is CSAARDGSYEQYF.